These 5 T cell receptor beta chains originate from one sample sequenced in a study of PD-L1 blockade in urothelial cancer (dated by TCRdb to 2016 to 2017). The library relied on the immunoSEQ multiplex PCR assay. Imported from immuneACCESS, the table was reduced by TCRdb to in-frame sequences with V and J called. These copies leave out some clones; in studies compared against another copy, an unresolved V gene accounts for under half, and the cause of the remainder is not known. Within this sample are roughly 60,000 clones, with around 79% of them counted one time only. Clones ranked in the top ten supply 4.5% of the sample. The sample in question was PBMCs, obtained around atezolizumab (anti-PD-L1) treatment. These receptors originate from a man aged 65 to 85 with urothelial cancer.

V and J are TRBV2 and TRBJ2-7, with TRBD2 matching 11 bases. Trimming took 4 bases from V and 6 from J; bases not matched to a gene: 2. This CDR3 is 13 amino acids long. Per the germline V gene, CDR1 is SNHLY and CDR2 is FYNNEI. The CDR3 reads CASSGLAGGEQYF. The CDR3 DNA is TGTGCCAGCAGTGGGCTAGCGGGAGGCGAGCAGTACTTC.

J is TRBJ1-3 and V is TRBV30; D is perhaps TRBD1 (6 bases). The V gene lost 7 bases and the J gene lost 1 base, with 14 bases spanning the gap. The CDR3 covers 14 residues. Germline values: CDR1 GTSNPN, CDR2 SVGIG (reference sequence). The DNA for the CDR3 is TGTGCCTTACAGGGTGTCCTATCTGGAAACACCATATATTTT. Protein sequence: CALQGVLSGNTIYF.

The chain recombines TRBV25-1 with TRBJ2-1; tentatively, D is TRBD2 (5 bases). V was shortened by 4 bases and J by 9 bases, with 19 bases between the two germline ends. Germline lookup yields CDR1 MGHDK and CDR2 SYGVNS. The CDR3 has 15 residues. CDR3: CASSGPGRATGEQFF. The CDR3 bases are TGTGCCAGCAGTGGCCCCGGGCGGGCCACGGGTGAGCAGTTCTTC.

The chain employs TRBV14 and TRBJ1-5; a weak D match, TRBD1 (6 bases). Trimming removed 0 bases at V and 3 bases at J, with 36 bases between. CDR1 and CDR2 from the germline V gene are SGHDN and FVKESK. This CDR3 is built from 24 residues. The CDR3 reads CASSQDENFLCGGGGPRDNQPQHF. Here the CDR3 DNA reads TGTGCCAGCAGCCAAGATGAGAACTTCTTGTGTGGAGGGGGGGGGCCGAGGGACAATCAGCCCCAGCATTTT.

This clone showed up just once. V gene TRBV15 combines with J gene TRBJ1-5, with D maybe TRBD1 (5 bases). This CDR3 region has 15 residues. Germline loops: CDR1 LNHNV, CDR2 YYDKDF (reference sequence). Trimming left V 0 bases short and J 2 bases short, with 8 bases between. The CDR3 protein is CATSREQGGNQPQHF. CDR3 in DNA: TGTGCCACCAGCAGAGAGCAGGGCGGCAATCAGCCCCAGCATTTT.